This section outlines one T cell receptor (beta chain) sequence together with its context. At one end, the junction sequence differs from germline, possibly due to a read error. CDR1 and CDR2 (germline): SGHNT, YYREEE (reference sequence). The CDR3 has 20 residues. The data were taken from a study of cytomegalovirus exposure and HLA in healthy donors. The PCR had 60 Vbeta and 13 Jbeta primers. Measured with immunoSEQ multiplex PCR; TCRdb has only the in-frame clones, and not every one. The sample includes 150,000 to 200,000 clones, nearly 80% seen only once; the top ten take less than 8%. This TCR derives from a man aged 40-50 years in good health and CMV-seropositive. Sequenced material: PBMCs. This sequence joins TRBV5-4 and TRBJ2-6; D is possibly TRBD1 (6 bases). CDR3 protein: CAGGQSPYRPLNSGANGLTF. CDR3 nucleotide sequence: TGTGCCGGGGGACAAAGCCCTTACCGGCCCCTTAACTCTGGGGCCAACGGCCTGACTTTC. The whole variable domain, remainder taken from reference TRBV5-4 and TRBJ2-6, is ETGVTQSPTHLIKTRGQQVTLRCSSQSGHNTVSWYQQALGQGPQFIFQYYREEENGRGNFPPRFSGLQFPNYSSELNVNALELDDSALYLCAGGQSPYRPLNSGANGLTFGAGSRLTVL.